Each of the 28 T cell receptor beta chains below was sequenced from the same sample in a study of blood T cell repertoires in COVID-19. Generated by immunoSEQ multiplex PCR, the TCRdb table keeps only in-frame clones and is missing some. The data contain tens of thousands of clones, about 80% of them seen just once; the ten biggest clones take up less than 8%. Sequences were obtained from peripheral blood. These receptors all stem from a woman between 55 and 75 years old with acute or convalescent COVID-19.

The V and J genes are TRBV5-1 and TRBJ1-2; 9 bases align to TRBD1. The J segment lost 8 bases and the V segment lost 3 bases, leaving 8 bases of the junction unmatched. CDR1 SGHRS and CDR2 YFSETQ come from the germline V gene. The CDR3 totals 14 residues. The CDR3 bases are TGCGCCAGCAGCTACGGGACAGGGATGGGAGGCTACACCTTC. Its protein product is CASSYGTGMGGYTF.

The genes are TRBV2 and TRBJ1-2; no firm D call. The length of the CDR3 is 13 residues. V was pared by 6 bases and J by 9 bases, with 17 bases between. Germline CDR1 and CDR2: SNHLY and FYNNEI. Here the CDR3 DNA reads TGTGCCAGCAGCGCACTCGACTGGCAGCGCTACACCTTC. This sequence encodes CASSALDWQRYTF. Filled out from reference TRBV2 and TRBJ1-2, the complete variable domain reads EPEVTQTPSHQVTQMGQEVILRCVPISNHLYFYWYRQILGQKVEFLVSFYNNEISEKSEIFDDQFSVERPDGSNFTLKIRSTKLEDSAMYFCASSALDWQRYTFGSGTRLTVV.

Here the CDR3 DNA reads TGCGCCAGCAGGGAGGGACGGGCTAATGAAAAACTGTTTTTT. It encodes CASREGRANEKLFF. The rearrangement links TRBV5-1 to TRBJ1-4, with TRBD1 as a possible D gene (5 bases). The V end was cut by 5 bases, the J end by 3 bases, with 11 bases between. This CDR3 has 14 amino acids. CDR1 SGHRS and CDR2 YFSETQ come from the germline V gene.

The chain carries TRBV20-1 and TRBJ2-3; TRBD1 agrees at 8 bases. The CDR3 is made up of 14 amino acids. Germline V CDR1 and CDR2: DFQATT, SNEGSKA (reference sequence). Trimming cost V 6 bases and J 6 bases; bases outside gene matches: 11. CDR3 protein: CSASGQGLRDTQYF. In DNA form, the CDR3 reads TGCAGTGCGAGTGGACAGGGACTTAGGGATACGCAGTATTTT.

CDR3 sequence: CASSPDRQETQYF. The CDR3 DNA reads as TGTGCCAGCAGCCCGGACAGACAAGAGACCCAGTACTTC. V and J are TRBV5-4 and TRBJ2-5; a weak D match, TRBD1 (6 bases). CDR3 size: 13 residues. Germline assignment: CDR1 SGHNT and CDR2 YYREEE (reference sequence). V lost 4 bases, J lost 2 bases, and 9 bases lay in between.

This sequence joins TRBV5-1 and TRBJ1-1; possibly TRBD1 for D (5 bases). CDR1 is SGHRS, CDR2 YFSETQ, per germline. CDR3 length equals 13 residues. Trimming left V 0 bases short and J 11 bases short, with 14 bases between. CDR3 coding DNA: TGCGCCAGCAGCTTGGAGAGGGGAGGAGAGGCTTTCTTT. The encoded protein is CASSLERGGEAFF.

The chain has TRBV7-8 and TRBJ2-1; possibly TRBD1 for D (6 bases). CDR1 is SGHVS and CDR2 is FQNEAQ in the germline V gene. The CDR3 is 18 amino acids. The ends were cut back, 4 bases at V and 0 bases at J, with 19 bases in the middle. CDR3 in DNA: TGTGCCAGCAGCTCCTCACCGGGACACTTAAGCTCCTACAATGAGCAGTTCTTC. Translation: CASSSSPGHLSSYNEQFF.

The chain employs TRBV3-1 (or the pseudogene TRBV3-2) and TRBJ1-4, with D unclear. This CDR3 spans 13 amino acids. The germline gives CDR1 LGHDT, CDR2 YNNKEL (reference sequence). V was shortened by 5 bases and J by 8 bases, with 12 bases between the two germline ends. In DNA form, the CDR3 reads TGTGCCAGCAGCTCCCAAAGAGGCGAAAAACTGTTTTTT. This codes for CASSSQRGEKLFF.

This clone was detected only a few times. V is TRBV6-6 and J is TRBJ1-2; 7 bases line up with TRBD1. V shed 6 bases, J shed 7 bases, and the junction held 8 bases outside the gene matches. CDR3 length: 13 amino acids. Germline CDR1 MNHNY, CDR2 SVGAGI (reference sequence). CDR3 region: CASSSATGVGYTF. The CDR3 region has the DNA TGTGCCAGCAGCTCAGCCACAGGGGTTGGCTACACCTTC.

V usage is TRBV2 and J usage is TRBJ1-3; tentative D call: TRBD1 (5 bases). Trimming left V 1 base short and J 8 bases short, with 18 bases between. This CDR3 is 16 amino acids long. Germline assignment: CDR1 SNHLY and CDR2 FYNNEI. The CDR3 coding sequence is TGTGCCAGCAGTGAAGAGTCGCAGGCCCGGGGGGACACCATATATTTT. Its translation: CASSEESQARGDTIYF.

V is TRBV19 and J is TRBJ1-5; D is possibly TRBD1 (5 bases). The germline V and J ends were trimmed by 5 bases and 0 bases, with 8 bases remaining between them. This CDR3 is built from 14 residues. Germline V gives CDR1 LNHDA, CDR2 SQIVND (reference sequence). CDR3 nucleotide sequence: TGTGCCAGTAGTTCACAGGTTAGCAATCAGCCCCAGCATTTT. Its translation: CASSSQVSNQPQHF.

This chain links TRBV5-1 with TRBJ1-1; 9 bases are a match to TRBD1. Germline loops: CDR1 SGHRS, CDR2 YFSETQ. With V trimmed by 8 bases and J by 7 bases, 12 bases remained unmatched. This CDR3 is built from 14 residues. The CDR3 protein is CASFRDREANEAFF. CDR3 nucleotides: TGCGCCAGTTTCCGGGACAGGGAGGCTAATGAAGCTTTCTTT.

This clone was seen a handful of times. V is TRBV19 and J is TRBJ2-3, with TRBD1 matching 10 bases. The CDR3 length is 14 residues. CDR1 is LNHDA and CDR2 is SQIVND in the germline V gene (reference sequence). The trim removed 5 bases at V and 5 bases at J, leaving 4 bases unmatched. The CDR3 here is CASSRDRGQDTQYF. The CDR3 nucleotides are TGTGCCAGTAGTCGAGACAGGGGGCAAGATACGCAGTATTTT.

CDR3 sequence: CASSMGRGYTDTQYF. The CDR3 DNA reads as TGTGCCAGTAGTATGGGTCGGGGGTACACAGATACGCAGTATTTT. This chain uses TRBV19 with TRBJ2-3; D might be TRBD2 (6 bases). The CDR3 has 15 amino acids. V dropped 3 bases and J dropped 2 bases, with 12 bases sitting between them. Germline V gives CDR1 LNHDA, CDR2 SQIVND (reference sequence).

The chain links TRBV5-1 to TRBJ1-1; D is possibly TRBD1 (5 bases). The CDR3 has 15 residues. The germline V gene encodes CDR1 SGHRS and CDR2 YFSETQ. The V end lost 0 bases, the J end lost 1 base, and 10 bases lay between the germline ends. CDR3 DNA sequence: TGCGCCAGCAGCTTGGGGACAACTCAGAACACTGAAGCTTTCTTT. Translating it yields CASSLGTTQNTEAFF.

This chain uses TRBV10-3 with TRBJ2-7, with D perhaps matching TRBD2 (5 bases). V lost 2 bases and J lost 7, with 9 bases in between. CDR3 length equals 12 residues. Looked up from germline, CDR1 is ENHRY and CDR2 is SYGVKD. The CDR3 loop reads CAISEDYYEQYF. The CDR3 coding sequence is TGTGCCATCAGTGAGGACTACTATGAGCAGTACTTC.

CDR3 residues: CATSRDQGWVTEAFF. The CDR3 region has the DNA TGTGCCACCAGCAGAGATCAGGGATGGGTGACTGAAGCTTTCTTT. V usage is TRBV15 and J usage is TRBJ1-1; TRBD1 might be the D (5 bases). The germline V and J ends were trimmed by 0 bases and 5 bases, with 13 bases remaining between them. The CDR3 has 15 residues. Germline V lookup: CDR1 LNHNV, CDR2 YYDKDF (reference sequence).

J is TRBJ1-1 and V is TRBV24-1; D perhaps matches TRBD1 (5 bases). Trimming removed 9 bases from V and 0 bases from J, with 10 bases in between. The CDR3 has 13 residues. Per the germline V gene, CDR1 is KGHDR and CDR2 is SFDVKD. CDR3 region: CATQGNLNTEAFF. CDR3 coding DNA: TGTGCCACCCAGGGCAACCTGAACACTGAAGCTTTCTTT.

The chain employs TRBV4-1 and TRBJ2-3; 9 nucleotides agree with TRBD1. CDR3 length: 15 amino acids. Unmatched junction bases numbered 4, after V lost 4 bases and J lost 2 bases. CDR1 is MGHRA and CDR2 is YSYEKL in the germline V gene. CDR3 bases: TGCGCCAGCAGCCTTAGACAGGGGGACACAGATACGCAGTATTTT. Translating it yields CASSLRQGDTDTQYF.

J is TRBJ2-2 and V is TRBV19, with 9 bases aligning to TRBD1. Germline V gene data show CDR1 as LNHDA and CDR2 as SQIVND (reference sequence). V lost 6 bases and J lost 6; bases outside the gene matches: 5. The CDR3 extends over 14 amino acids. CDR3 in amino acids: CASRRDRAAGELFF. In nucleotides, the CDR3 is TGTGCCAGTAGGAGGGACAGGGCGGCCGGGGAGCTGTTTTTT.

The J gene is TRBJ2-7, the V gene TRBV11-2; 7 nucleotides align to TRBD1. V lost 1 base and J lost 0; bases outside the gene matches: 3. Germline V CDR1 and CDR2: SGHAT, FQNNGV. This CDR3 has 15 amino acids. CDR3 coding DNA: TGTGCCAGCAGCTTAGTGGCAGGGGGCTCCTACGAGCAGTACTTC. Translating gives CASSLVAGGSYEQYF.

J is TRBJ1-2 and V is TRBV5-1, with D hard to call. V lost 1 base and J lost 2, with 9 bases in between. The CDR3 extends over 14 amino acids. Looked up from germline, CDR1 is SGHRS and CDR2 is YFSETQ. This CDR3 is CASSLTQQNYGYTF. CDR3 nucleotide sequence: TGCGCCAGCAGCTTGACACAGCAAAACTATGGCTACACCTTC.

This clone was seen once. In DNA form, the CDR3 reads TGTGCCAGTAGTACCCCCACGCGGGAGTACACTGAAGCTTTCTTT. It yields the protein CASSTPTREYTEAFF. The chain has TRBV19 and TRBJ1-1; D is undetermined. Germline CDR1 reads LNHDA; CDR2 reads SQIVND (reference sequence). The CDR3 covers 15 residues. Trimming cost V 4 bases and J 3 bases, with 15 bases left between them.

V gene TRBV10-3 combines with J gene TRBJ2-5, with 12 bases aligning to TRBD2. Germline-derived CDR1 and CDR2 are ENHRY and SYGVKD. This CDR3 is built from 15 residues. With 6 bases clipped from V and 5 bases from J, the junction kept 7 bases outside the gene matches. Written as DNA, the CDR3 is TGTGCCATCAGCCCGACTAGCGGGGGCACGGAGACCCAGTACTTC. Translated: CAISPTSGGTETQYF.

This chain links TRBV6-4 with TRBJ1-2, with D tentatively TRBD1 (5 bases). Germline V gene data show CDR1 as MRHNA and CDR2 as SNTAGT. Deletions cut 5 bases from V and 4 bases from J, with 11 bases between. This CDR3 spans 13 amino acids. The CDR3 sequence: CASSREGTYGYTF. The CDR3 region has the DNA TGTGCCAGCAGTAGGGAGGGGACCTATGGCTACACCTTC.

A word on this clone: A junction end diverges from the germline sequence, so it may reflect a read error. The chain uses TRBV3-1 (or the pseudogene TRBV3-2) and TRBJ1-3, with TRBD1 matching over 9 bases. The CDR3 has 15 residues. Germline-derived CDR1 and CDR2 are LGHDT and YNNKEL (reference sequence). CDR3 nucleotides: TGTGCCAGCAGCCAACCGGGACAGGGTGGAGACACCATATATTTT. Protein: CASSQPGQGGDTIYF.

This clone was detected a few times. The chain links TRBV3-1 (or the pseudogene TRBV3-2) to TRBJ1-6; the D gene is possibly TRBD1 (5 bases). The germline gives CDR1 LGHDT, CDR2 YNNKEL (reference sequence). This CDR3 is 13 amino acids long. V lost 4 bases to trimming and J lost 13 bases, with 14 bases between them. The CDR3 here is CASSPPAGTPLHF. DNA for the CDR3: TGTGCCAGCAGCCCGCCTGCTGGGACTCCCCTCCACTTT.

This rearrangement joins TRBV30 to TRBJ1-5; D unresolved. From germline, CDR1 is GTSNPN and CDR2 SVGIG (reference sequence). The CDR3 is 13 amino acids. The V and J ends lost 3 bases and 2 bases respectively, with 8 bases between them. In nucleotides, the CDR3 is TGTGCCTGGAGCGGGGAGGGCAATCAGCCCCAGCATTTT. This codes for CAWSGEGNQPQHF.